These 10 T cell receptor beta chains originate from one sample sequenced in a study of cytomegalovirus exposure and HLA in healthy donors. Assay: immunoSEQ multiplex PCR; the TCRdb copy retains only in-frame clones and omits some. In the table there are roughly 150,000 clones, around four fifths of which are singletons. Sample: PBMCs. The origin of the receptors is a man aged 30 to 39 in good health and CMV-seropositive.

The CDR3 bases are TGTGCCAGTAGTAAGGACAGAACTGGCCAAGAGACCCAGTACTTC. Its protein is CASSKDRTGQETQYF. V and J are TRBV19 and TRBJ2-5; a weak D match, TRBD1 (6 bases). Germline V gives CDR1 LNHDA, CDR2 SQIVND (reference sequence). The V end lost 4 bases, the J end lost 1 base, and 13 bases lay between the germline ends. This CDR3 has 15 amino acids.

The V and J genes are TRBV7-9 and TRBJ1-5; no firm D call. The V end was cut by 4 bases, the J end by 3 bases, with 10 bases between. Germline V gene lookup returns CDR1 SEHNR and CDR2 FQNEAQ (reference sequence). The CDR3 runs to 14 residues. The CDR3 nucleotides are TGTGCCAGCAGCTATAACAGTCCCAATCAGCCCCAGCATTTT. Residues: CASSYNSPNQPQHF.

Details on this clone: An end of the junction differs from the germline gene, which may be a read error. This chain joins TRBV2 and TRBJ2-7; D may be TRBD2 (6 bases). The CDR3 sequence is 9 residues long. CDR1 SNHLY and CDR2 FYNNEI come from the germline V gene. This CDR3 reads CASTPGTDF. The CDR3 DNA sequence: TGTGCCAGCACCCCTGGGACTGACTTC.

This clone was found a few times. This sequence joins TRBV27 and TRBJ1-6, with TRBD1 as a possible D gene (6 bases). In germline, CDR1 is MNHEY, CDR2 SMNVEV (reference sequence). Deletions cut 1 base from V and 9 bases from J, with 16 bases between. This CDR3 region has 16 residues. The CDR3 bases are TGTGCCAGCAGTTTATTCACCGCACAGGGTGCTTCACCCCTCCACTTT. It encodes CASSLFTAQGASPLHF.

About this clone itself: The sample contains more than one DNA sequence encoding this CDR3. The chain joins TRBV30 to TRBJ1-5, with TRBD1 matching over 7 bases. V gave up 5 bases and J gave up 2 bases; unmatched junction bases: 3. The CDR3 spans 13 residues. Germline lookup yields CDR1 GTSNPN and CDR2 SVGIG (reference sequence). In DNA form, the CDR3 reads TGTGCCTGGTCCGACAGGGGCAATCAGCCCCAGCATTTT. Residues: CAWSDRGNQPQHF. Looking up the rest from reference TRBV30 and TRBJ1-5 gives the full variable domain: SQTIHQWPATLVQPVGSPLSLECTVEGTSNPNLYWYRQAAGRGLQLLFYSVGIGQISSEVPQNLSASRPQDRQFILSSKKLLLSDSGFYLCAWSDRGNQPQHFGDGTRLSIL.

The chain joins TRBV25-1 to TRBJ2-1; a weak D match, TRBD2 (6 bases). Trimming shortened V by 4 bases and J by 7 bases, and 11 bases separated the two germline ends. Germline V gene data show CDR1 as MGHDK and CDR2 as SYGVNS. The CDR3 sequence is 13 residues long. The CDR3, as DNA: TGTGCCAGCAGTGGCCGGGGAGGTAATGAGCAGTTCTTC. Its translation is CASSGRGGNEQFF.

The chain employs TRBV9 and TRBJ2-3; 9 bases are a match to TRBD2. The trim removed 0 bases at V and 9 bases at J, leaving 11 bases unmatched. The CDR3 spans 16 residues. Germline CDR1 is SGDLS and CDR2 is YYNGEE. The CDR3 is CASSVGASGEGWTQYF. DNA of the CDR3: TGTGCCAGCAGCGTAGGGGCTAGCGGGGAGGGTTGGACGCAGTATTTT. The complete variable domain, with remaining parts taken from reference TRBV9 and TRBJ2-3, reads DSGVTQTPKHLITATGQRVTLRCSPRSGDLSVYWYQQSLDQGLQFLIQYYNGEERAKGNILERFSAQQFPDLHSELNLSSLELGDSALYFCASSVGASGEGWTQYFGPGTRLTVL.

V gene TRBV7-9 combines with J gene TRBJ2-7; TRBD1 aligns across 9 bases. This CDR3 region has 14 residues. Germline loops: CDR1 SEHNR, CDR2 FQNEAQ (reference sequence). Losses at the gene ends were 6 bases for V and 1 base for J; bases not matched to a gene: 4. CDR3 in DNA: TGTGCCAGCAGACCACAGGGGGCGTCCTACGAGCAGTACTTC. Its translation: CASRPQGASYEQYF. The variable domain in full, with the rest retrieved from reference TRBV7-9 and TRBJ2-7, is DTGVSQNPRHKITKRGQNVTFRCDPISEHNRLYWYRQTLGQGPEFLTYFQNEAQLEKSRLLSDRFSAERPKGSFSTLEIQRTEQGDSAMYLCASRPQGASYEQYFGPGTRLTVT.

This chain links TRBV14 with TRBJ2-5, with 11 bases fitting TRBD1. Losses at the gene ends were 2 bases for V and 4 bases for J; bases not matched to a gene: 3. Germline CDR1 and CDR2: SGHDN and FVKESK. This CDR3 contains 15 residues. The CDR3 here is CASSQLGQGAETQYF. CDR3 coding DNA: TGTGCCAGCAGCCAACTAGGACAGGGGGCAGAGACCCAGTACTTC.

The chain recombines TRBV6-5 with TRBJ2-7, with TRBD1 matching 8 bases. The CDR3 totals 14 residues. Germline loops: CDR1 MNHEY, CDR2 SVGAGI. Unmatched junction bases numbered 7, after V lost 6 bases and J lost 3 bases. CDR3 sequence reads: CASSRSRGLYEQYF. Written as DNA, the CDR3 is TGTGCCAGCAGCCGATCCAGGGGGCTCTACGAGCAGTACTTC.